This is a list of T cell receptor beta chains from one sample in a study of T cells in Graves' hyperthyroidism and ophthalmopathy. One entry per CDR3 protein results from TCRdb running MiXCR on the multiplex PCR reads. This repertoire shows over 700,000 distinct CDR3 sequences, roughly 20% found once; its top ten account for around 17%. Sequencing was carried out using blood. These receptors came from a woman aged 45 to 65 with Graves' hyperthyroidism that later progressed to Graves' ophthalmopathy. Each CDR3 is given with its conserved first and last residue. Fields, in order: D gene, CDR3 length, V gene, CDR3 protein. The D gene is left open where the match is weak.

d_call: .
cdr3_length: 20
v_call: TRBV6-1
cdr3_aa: CASSESRYKGSGHSNQPQHF

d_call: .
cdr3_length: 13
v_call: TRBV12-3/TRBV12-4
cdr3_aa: CASSFSGTNTIYF

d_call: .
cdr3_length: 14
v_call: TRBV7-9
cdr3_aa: CASTSDPRGQPQHF

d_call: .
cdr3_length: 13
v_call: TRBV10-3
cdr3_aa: CAINGGLNTEAFF

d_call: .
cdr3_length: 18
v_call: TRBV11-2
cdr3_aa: CASSLRRVRSADTGELFF

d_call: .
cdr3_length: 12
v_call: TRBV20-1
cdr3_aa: CSATGLSYEQYF

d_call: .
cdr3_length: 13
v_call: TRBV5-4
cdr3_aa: CASSSSLWETQYF

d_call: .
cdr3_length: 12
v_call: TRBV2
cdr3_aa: CASSDVSRGAFF

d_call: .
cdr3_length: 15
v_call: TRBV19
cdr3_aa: CASSKPGTRNSPLHF

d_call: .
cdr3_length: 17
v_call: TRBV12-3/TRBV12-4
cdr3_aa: CASSLIVSAASNEKLFF

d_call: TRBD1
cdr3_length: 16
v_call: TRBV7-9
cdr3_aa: CASSLGTGGTSYGYTF

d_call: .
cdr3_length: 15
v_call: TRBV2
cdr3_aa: CASSEAAGRADTQYF

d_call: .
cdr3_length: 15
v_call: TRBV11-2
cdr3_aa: CASRSYTGKNIEQYF

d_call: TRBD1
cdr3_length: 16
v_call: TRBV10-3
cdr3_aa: CAISERIPDRYNEQFF

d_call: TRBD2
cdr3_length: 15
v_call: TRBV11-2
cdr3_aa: CASSLGLAGGQGPFF

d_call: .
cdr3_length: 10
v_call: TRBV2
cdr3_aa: CASSFTEAFF

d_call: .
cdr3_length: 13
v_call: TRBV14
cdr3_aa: CASSQSMGYGYTF

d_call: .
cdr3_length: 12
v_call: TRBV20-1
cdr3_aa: CSAEGLPYEQYF

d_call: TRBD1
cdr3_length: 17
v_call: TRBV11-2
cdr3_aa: CASSASDFTGTAYGYTF

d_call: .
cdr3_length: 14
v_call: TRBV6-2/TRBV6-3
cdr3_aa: CASSYTQHTGELFF

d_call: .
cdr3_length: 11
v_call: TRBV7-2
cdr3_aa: CASSLMWLAFF

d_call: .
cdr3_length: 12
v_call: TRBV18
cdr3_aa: CASSPTPDTQYF

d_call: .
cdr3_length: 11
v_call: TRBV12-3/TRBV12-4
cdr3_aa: CASSQLDEQFF

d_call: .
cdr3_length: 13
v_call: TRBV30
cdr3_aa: CAWRGTGISEAFF

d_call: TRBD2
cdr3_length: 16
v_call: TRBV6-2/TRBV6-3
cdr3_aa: CASSYKIRAGGNEQFF

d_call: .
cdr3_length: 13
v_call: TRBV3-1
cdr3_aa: CASSQTGWNTIYF

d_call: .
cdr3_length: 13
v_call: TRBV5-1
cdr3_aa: CASSLEGILGYTF

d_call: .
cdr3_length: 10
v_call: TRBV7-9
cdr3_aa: CASAEYGYTF

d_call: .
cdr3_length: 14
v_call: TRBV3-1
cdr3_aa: CASSQDVLGSGYTF

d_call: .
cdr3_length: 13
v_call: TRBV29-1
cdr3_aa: CSASGQSTGELFF

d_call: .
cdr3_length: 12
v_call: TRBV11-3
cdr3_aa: CASSTGKETQYF

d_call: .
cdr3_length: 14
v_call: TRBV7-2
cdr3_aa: CASSPAVAKNIQYF

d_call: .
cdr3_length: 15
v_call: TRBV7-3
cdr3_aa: CASSQLGGSNSPLHF

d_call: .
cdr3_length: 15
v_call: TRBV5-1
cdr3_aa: CASSLAGARSYEQYF

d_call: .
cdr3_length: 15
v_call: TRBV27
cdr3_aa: CASSLVWGALDTQYF

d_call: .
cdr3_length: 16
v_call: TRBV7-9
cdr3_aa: CASSDDRSLSNQPQHF

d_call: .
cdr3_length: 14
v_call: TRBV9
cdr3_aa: CASSVRDGPYEQYF

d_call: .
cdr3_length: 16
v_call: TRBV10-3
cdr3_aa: CAISNQVALVSDTQYF

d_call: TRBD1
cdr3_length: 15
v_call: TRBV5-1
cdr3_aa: CASSLAEGANQPQHF

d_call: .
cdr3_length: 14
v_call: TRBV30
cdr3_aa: CAWLSPGGHYGYTF

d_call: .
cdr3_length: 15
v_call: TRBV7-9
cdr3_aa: CASSSTPGAGAGYTF

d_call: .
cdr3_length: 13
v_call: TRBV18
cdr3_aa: CASSWTSTGELFF

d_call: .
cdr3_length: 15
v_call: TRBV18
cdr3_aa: CASSPRSEGLAEAFF

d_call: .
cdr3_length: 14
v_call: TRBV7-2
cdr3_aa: CASSKQSGDQPQHF

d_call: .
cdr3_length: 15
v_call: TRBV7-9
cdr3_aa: CASSSLATSTDTQYF

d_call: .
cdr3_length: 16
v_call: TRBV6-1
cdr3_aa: CASSPAPTGKGTEAFF

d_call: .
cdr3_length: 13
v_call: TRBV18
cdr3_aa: CASSPLENYGYTF

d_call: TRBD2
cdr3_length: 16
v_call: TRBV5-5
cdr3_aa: CASSLEASGISYEQYF

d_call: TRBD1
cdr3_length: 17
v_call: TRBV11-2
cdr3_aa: CASSLDRQGKDGTEAFF

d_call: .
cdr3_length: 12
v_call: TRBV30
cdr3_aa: CAWSTGWDTQYF

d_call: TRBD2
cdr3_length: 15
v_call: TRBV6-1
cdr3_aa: CASSPLRGNSYEQYF